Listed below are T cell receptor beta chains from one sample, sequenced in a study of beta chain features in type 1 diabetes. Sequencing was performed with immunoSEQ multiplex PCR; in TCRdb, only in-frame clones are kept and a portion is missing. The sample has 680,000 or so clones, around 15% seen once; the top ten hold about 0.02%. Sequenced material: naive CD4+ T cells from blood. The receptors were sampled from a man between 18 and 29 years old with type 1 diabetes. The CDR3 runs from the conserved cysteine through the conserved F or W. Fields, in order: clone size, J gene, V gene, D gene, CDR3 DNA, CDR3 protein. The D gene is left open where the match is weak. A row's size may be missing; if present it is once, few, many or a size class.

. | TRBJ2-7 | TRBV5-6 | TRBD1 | TGTGCCAGCAGCTCTCGGACAGGGTGGGTCTACGAGCAGTACTTC | CASSSRTGWVYEQYF
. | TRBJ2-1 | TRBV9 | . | TGTGCCAGCAGCCTGAGTGTTGGCAATGAGCAGTTCTTC | CASSLSVGNEQFF
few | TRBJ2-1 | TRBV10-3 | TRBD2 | TGTGCCATCAGCCTAGGACTAGCGGGGAGGAATGAGCAGTTCTTC | CAISLGLAGRNEQFF
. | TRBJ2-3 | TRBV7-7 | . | TGTGCCAGCACGGAAATCACAGATACGCAGTATTTT | CASTEITDTQYF
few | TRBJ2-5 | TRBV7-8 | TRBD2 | TGTGCCAGCAGCTTTCGGCTAGCGGGGGGCGGAACCCCCCGAGAGACCCAGTACTTC | CASSFRLAGGGTPRETQYF
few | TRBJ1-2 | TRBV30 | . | TGTGCCTGGAGTGTACACGGGAATGGCGGCTACACCTTC | CAWSVHGNGGYTF
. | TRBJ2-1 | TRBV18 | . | TGTGCCAGCTCCCTCATAGGGGTCTCCTACAATGAGCAGTTCTTC | CASSLIGVSYNEQFF
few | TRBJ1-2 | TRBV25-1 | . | TGTGCCAGCAGTGAAACTCAGGGACATGGCTACACCTTC | CASSETQGHGYTF
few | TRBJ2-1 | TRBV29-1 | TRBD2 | TGCAGCGTTGAGGGTAGCGGGGGGTCAAACAATGAGCAGTTCTTC | CSVEGSGGSNNEQFF
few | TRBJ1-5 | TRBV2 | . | TGTGCCAGCAGTGGCGGGGACAATCAGCCCCAGCATTTT | CASSGGDNQPQHF
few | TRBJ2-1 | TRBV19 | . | TGTGCCAGTAGTATCCCGGGACGCAACAATGAGCAGTTCTTC | CASSIPGRNNEQFF
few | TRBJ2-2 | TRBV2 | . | TGTGCCAGCCAATCCGACTGGGCCGCCGGGGAGCTGTTTTTT | CASQSDWAAGELFF
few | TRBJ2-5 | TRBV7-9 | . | TGTGCCAGCAGCTTAAGGACTTTAATGGAGACCCAGTACTTC | CASSLRTLMETQYF
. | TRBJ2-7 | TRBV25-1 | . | TGTGCCAGTGGGTCGTACGAGCAGTACTTC | CASGSYEQYF
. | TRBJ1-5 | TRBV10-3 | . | TGTGCCACCCAGGGACCTAGCAATCAGCCCCAGCATTTT | CATQGPSNQPQHF
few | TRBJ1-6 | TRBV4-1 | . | TGCGCCAGCAGCCAAGGGGCGGAGATGCTTTCACCCCTCCACTTT | CASSQGAEMLSPLHF
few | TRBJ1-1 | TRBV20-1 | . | TGCAGCGGAAGGGAGAACACTGAAGCTTTCTTT | CSGRENTEAFF
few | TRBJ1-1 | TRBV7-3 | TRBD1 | TGTGCCAGCAGCGTACAGGGGGACACTGAAGCTTTCTTT | CASSVQGDTEAFF
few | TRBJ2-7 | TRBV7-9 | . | TGTGCCAGCAGCACCGGGCAGCCCAACGAGCAGTACTTC | CASSTGQPNEQYF
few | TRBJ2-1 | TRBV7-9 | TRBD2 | TGTGCCAGCAGGACTAGCGGGGGGGACAATGAGCAGTTCTTC | CASRTSGGDNEQFF
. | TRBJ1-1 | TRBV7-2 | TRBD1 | TGTGCCAGCAGCTTAGTGGGGACAGAAAACACTGAAGCTTTCTTT | CASSLVGTENTEAFF
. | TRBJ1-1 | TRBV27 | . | TGTGCCAGCAGTTTCAACGGTCCCGACCGCGAAGCTTTCTTT | CASSFNGPDREAFF
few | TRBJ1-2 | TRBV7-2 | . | TGTGCCAGCAGCTCTATACCGGACAGTGGAAACTATGGCTACACCTTC | CASSSIPDSGNYGYTF
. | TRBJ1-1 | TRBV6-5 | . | TGTGCCAGCAGTTACTCCGGCGGGACTGAAGCTTTCTTT | CASSYSGGTEAFF
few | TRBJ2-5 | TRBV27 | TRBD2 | TGTGCCAGCAGTGTTGGCGGGGGTGCGGAGACCCAGTACTTC | CASSVGGGAETQYF
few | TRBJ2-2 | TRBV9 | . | TGTGCCAGCAGCGTTGGGAACACCGGGGAGCTGTTTTTT | CASSVGNTGELFF
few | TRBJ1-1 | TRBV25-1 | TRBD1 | TGTGCCAGCAGCCCCCTGGGGGCAGGGGGCCTTGAAACTGAAGCTTTCTTT | CASSPLGAGGLETEAFF
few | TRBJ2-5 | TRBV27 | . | TGTGCCAGCAGCCGCGTAATACAAGAGACCCAGTACTTC | CASSRVIQETQYF
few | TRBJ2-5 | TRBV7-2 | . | TGTGCCAGCAGCTTAGTTCAGGGGGAGACCCAGTACTTC | CASSLVQGETQYF
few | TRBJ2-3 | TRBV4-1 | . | TGCGCCAGCAGCAGAGGGGTACAGAGCACAGATACGCAGTATTTT | CASSRGVQSTDTQYF
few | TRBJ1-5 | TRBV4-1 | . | TGCGCCAGCAGCCAAGAGTTTCAGGCACCCGCGCCGCCCCAGCATTTT | CASSQEFQAPAPPQHF
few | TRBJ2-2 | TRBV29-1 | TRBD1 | TGCAGCGTTGGGACAGGATTGACCGGGGAGCTGTTTTTT | CSVGTGLTGELFF
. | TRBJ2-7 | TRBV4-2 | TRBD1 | TGTGCCAGCAGCCAAACTACTTGGGACAGTTCCTACGAGCAGTACTTC | CASSQTTWDSSYEQYF
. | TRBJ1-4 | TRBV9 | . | TGTGCCAGCAGCGTAGTACCGGGGAAGGAAACTAATGAAAAACTGTTTTTT | CASSVVPGKETNEKLFF
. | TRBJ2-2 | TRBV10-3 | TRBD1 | TGTGCCTCTGGACAGGGCGGGGAGCTGTTTTTT | CASGQGGELFF
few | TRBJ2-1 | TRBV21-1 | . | TGTGCCAGCAGCAAGACTGGGGCGGGGACCTACTACAATGAGCAGTTCTTC | CASSKTGAGTYYNEQFF
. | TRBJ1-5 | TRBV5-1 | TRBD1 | TGCGCCAGCAGCGCCGGACAGGGCGAGAATCAGCCCCAGCATTTT | CASSAGQGENQPQHF
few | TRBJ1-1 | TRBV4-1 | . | TGCGCCAGCAGCCAAGGACCGGGGAACACTGAAGCTTTCTTT | CASSQGPGNTEAFF
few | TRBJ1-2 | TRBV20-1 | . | TGCAGTGCTGCCGAGCCTGGCTACACCTTC | CSAAEPGYTF
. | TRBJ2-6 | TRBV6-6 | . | TGTGCCAGCAGTTACGTGGCGGCTGGGGCCAACGTCCTGACTTTC | CASSYVAAGANVLTF
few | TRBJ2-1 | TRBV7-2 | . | TGTGCCAGCAGCATTACGGGACTCCTGCAGTTCTTC | CASSITGLLQFF
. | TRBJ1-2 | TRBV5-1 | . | TGCGCCAGCAGCGATATAGCAGGGAACTATGGCTACACCTTC | CASSDIAGNYGYTF
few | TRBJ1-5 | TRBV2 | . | TGTGCCAGCAGTGAAGGCGGCTATCAGCCCCAGCATTTT | CASSEGGYQPQHF